The clone carrying this T cell receptor beta chain was detected only once. Its specificity is not known. This record belongs to a study of cytomegalovirus exposure and HLA in healthy donors. Sequencing used immunoSEQ multiplex PCR; TCRdb keeps in-frame clones, though not all of them. The sample lists 110,000 or so clones, 88% occurring once. Study-wide results and caveats: For most TCR sequences rarity was the rule, although some public TCRs occurred in many donors. The finding came from a later analysis; first-cohort TCR clusters tended to co-occur in the 130 or so validation repertoires.

The TCR was taken from a woman under 30 in good health and CMV-seronegative. Material for sequencing was PBMCs.

Here the CDR3 reads CASSSRGLAGYTYEQYF. The CDR3 DNA sequence: TGTGCCAGCAGTTCCCGGGGACTAGCGGGATATACCTACGAGCAGTACTTC. The chain recombines TRBV28 with TRBJ2-7, with 13 bases matching TRBD2. Germline CDR1 reads MDHEN; CDR2 reads SYDVKM. Trimming removed 4 bases from V and 2 bases from J; junction bases left unmatched: 8. This CDR3 comprises 17 residues. The full variable domain, in which reference TRBV28 and TRBJ2-7 provide the parts outside the CDR3, is DVKVTQSSRYLVKRTGEKVFLECVQDMDHENMFWYRQDPGLGLRLIYFSYDVKMKEKGDIPEGYSVSREKKERFSLILESASTNQTSMYLCASSSRGLAGYTYEQYFGPGTRLTVT.